This T cell receptor beta chain was documented in a study of OX40 agonist ivuxolimab in advanced cancers. Study-level information: Participants averaged roughly 57 years of age (range roughly 23 to 80) and were roughly 80% male. Study results and caveats: CD8+ T cells (on average) carried more expanded clones than CD4+ T cells. Partial responders dosed at 0.1-3.0 mg/kg displayed clonal expansion ranking among the lowest.

The table came from immunoSEQ multiplex PCR; TCRdb's copy has only in-frame clones and leaves some out. The sample has roughly 91,000 clones, around nine tenths seen once; the top ten hold approximately 0.8%. Trimming took off 3 bases at V and 2 bases at J, with 9 bases between the two ends. Germline CDR1 MRHNA, CDR2 SNTAGT. The CDR3 spans 14 residues. Sampling of blood occurred at baseline, cycle 4 day 1, and cycle 7 day 1. Points on this clone: Antigen: not known.

This receptor was obtained from an adult with an advanced solid tumor such as melanoma, head and neck, liver or kidney cancer. The chain combines TRBV6-4 with TRBJ2-3; no definite D call. Sequencing was performed on CD4+ or CD8+ T cells sorted from blood, taken in a trial of the OX40 agonist ivuxolimab. The CDR3 nucleotides are TGTGCCAGCAGTGATGGCGCCTCCACAGATACGCAGTATTTT. Encoded protein: CASSDGASTDTQYF.